The sequence of this T cell receptor (beta chain) was determined in a study of cytomegalovirus exposure and HLA in healthy donors. Assay: immunoSEQ multiplex PCR; the TCRdb copy retains only in-frame clones and omits some. The data hold hundreds of thousands of clones, with roughly 91% observed a single time. The sequence derives from a woman between 18 and 30 years old in good health and CMV-seropositive. Material for sequencing was PBMCs.

CDR3 amino acids: CASSQGQPGQGIEQYF. CDR3 bases: TGCGCCAGCAGCCAAGGCCAGCCGGGACAGGGGATCGAGCAGTACTTC. The chain recombines TRBV4-1 with TRBJ2-7; 10 bases line up with TRBD1. The J segment lost 6 bases and the V segment lost 1 base, leaving 9 bases of the junction unmatched. CDR1 MGHRA and CDR2 YSYEKL come from the germline V gene. The CDR3 extends over 16 amino acids.